The 31 T cell receptor beta chains reported below all come from one sample, sequenced in a study of blood T cells in healthy people across ages. Through a sample-barcoded 5' primer and a J-beta primer mix, a second PCR was run for roughly 6 to 12 cycles. Using its own MiXCR run on the 5' RACE reads, TCRdb lists one record per CDR3 protein. The table lists 700,000 or so distinct CDR3 sequences, over 20% of them singletons. Sequencing was performed on blood. These receptors were collected from a man aged 70 or older in good health.

This clonotype was seen a few times. The chain combines TRBV12-3 or TRBV12-4 with TRBJ1-1; D not resolved. The V gene lost 3 bases and the J gene lost 0 bases, with 8 bases spanning the gap. This CDR3 is 14 amino acids long. In DNA, the CDR3 is TGTGCCAGCAGTTTGTCGCAAATGAACACTGAAGCTTTCTTT. It yields the protein CASSLSQMNTEAFF.

This chain links TRBV29-1 with TRBJ2-5; D is undetermined. V was pared by 4 bases and J by 5 bases, with 8 bases between. Germline V gene data show CDR1 as SQVTM and CDR2 as ANQGSEA. The CDR3 loop spans 11 amino acids. The CDR3 sequence is CSVAVRETQYF. CDR3 bases: TGCAGCGTTGCGGTTAGGGAGACCCAGTACTTC. Looking up the rest from reference TRBV29-1 and TRBJ2-5 gives the full variable domain: SAVISQKPSRDICQRGTSLTIQCQVDSQVTMMFWYRQQPGQSLTLIATANQGSEATYESGFVIDKFPISRPNLTFSTLTVSNMSPEDSSIYLCSVAVRETQYFGPGTRLLVL.

Many counts were recorded for this clonotype. The chain employs TRBV7-2 and TRBJ1-5, with 7 bases matching TRBD1. This CDR3 spans 13 amino acids. The V and J ends lost 5 bases and 4 bases, in that order; junction bases with no gene match: 2. Germline assignment: CDR1 SGHTA and CDR2 FQGNSA. CDR3 sequence (DNA): TGTGCCAGCAGCCAACAGGGGAATCAGCCCCAGCATTTT. Its translation is CASSQQGNQPQHF. The entire variable domain, with the rest obtained from reference TRBV7-2 and TRBJ1-5, is as follows: GAGVSQSPSNKVTEKGKDVELRCDPISGHTALYWYRQSLGQGLEFLIYFQGNSAPDKSGLPSDRFSAERTGGSVSTLTIQRTQQEDSAVYLCASSQQGNQPQHFGDGTRLSIL.

This clonotype was seen ten or more times. This chain uses TRBV3-1 with TRBJ2-1; TRBD2 is a possible D gene (5 bases). The CDR3 sequence is 15 residues long. The germline V gene has CDR1 LGHDT and CDR2 YNNKEL (reference sequence). Trimming took off 1 base at V and 3 bases at J, with 10 bases between the two ends. This CDR3 reads CASSQAGGLYNEQFF. Written as DNA, the CDR3 is TGTGCCAGCAGCCAAGCCGGCGGACTCTACAATGAGCAGTTCTTC.

This clonotype was observed a few times. The chain recombines TRBV6-5 with TRBJ1-2; no clear D. The CDR3 length is 13 residues. CDR1 MNHEY and CDR2 SVGAGI come from the germline V gene. The ends were cut back, 6 bases at V and 4 bases at J, with 12 bases in the middle. The CDR3 DNA reads TGTGCCAGCAGCTTAGGACGGACCTATGGCTACACCTTC. Protein sequence: CASSLGRTYGYTF.

This clonotype was counted between two and nine times. The chain joins TRBV12-3 or TRBV12-4 to TRBJ2-5; possible D gene TRBD2, 6 bases. The CDR3 extends over 14 amino acids. V shed 8 bases and J shed 5 bases, with 18 bases lying between them. The CDR3 DNA is TGTGCCAGCCAAGGGCGGGAATTTGAGGAGACCCAGTACTTC. Translation gives CASQGREFEETQYF.

This clonotype came up a few times. The rearrangement joins TRBV13 to TRBJ1-6; 7 bases match TRBD1. J was trimmed by 16 bases and V by 5 bases; bases with no gene match: 8. The germline V gene encodes CDR1 PRHDT and CDR2 FYEKMQ (reference sequence). The CDR3 covers 12 residues. The CDR3 sequence: CASSRDDRALHF. The CDR3 coding sequence is TGTGCCAGCAGCAGAGACGACAGGGCACTCCACTTT.

V is TRBV7-8 and J is TRBJ2-7, with D possibly being TRBD2 (6 bases). Germline CDR1 and CDR2: SGHVS and FQNEAQ. This CDR3 has 14 residues. Trimming removed 5 bases at V and 6 bases at J, with 17 bases between. The CDR3 nucleotides are TGTGCCAGCAGCACTCAAACGGGGGTGGGCGAGCAGTACTTC. This sequence encodes CASSTQTGVGEQYF.

The chain is built from TRBV5-1 and TRBJ2-1, with TRBD2 matching 9 bases. Germline trimming cut 4 bases from V and 6 bases from J; bases unmatched to any gene: 11. The CDR3 extends over 16 amino acids. Germline V gives CDR1 SGHRS, CDR2 YFSETQ. In nucleotides, the CDR3 is TGCGCCAGCAGCCCCCGAGCAGCGGGGGGATCCAATGAGCAGTTCTTC. Amino acids: CASSPRAAGGSNEQFF.

The gene calls are TRBV24-1 and TRBJ2-1; the match to TRBD1 covers 7 bases. The CDR3 extends over 16 amino acids. The germline V gene encodes CDR1 KGHDR and CDR2 SFDVKD. Losses at the gene ends were 4 bases for V and 5 bases for J; bases not matched to a gene: 10. CDR3 DNA sequence: TGTGCCACCAGTGACCGACAGGGATGGAAGAACAATGAGCAGTTCTTC. Translated, it gives CATSDRQGWKNNEQFF.

This clonotype occurred a few times. The chain is built from TRBV6-5 and TRBJ2-5; 14 bases align to TRBD2. Unmatched junction bases numbered 5, after V lost 6 bases and J lost 5 bases. The germline gives CDR1 MNHEY, CDR2 SVGAGI. The CDR3 has 15 residues. The CDR3 spells CASRRLAGGRETQYF. For the CDR3, the DNA is TGTGCCAGCAGAAGACTAGCGGGGGGGCGTGAGACCCAGTACTTC.

This clonotype occurred many times. This sequence joins TRBV7-6 and TRBJ2-5, with a tentative D call TRBD1 (6 bases). The J call is uncertain, as TRBJ2-1 better fits the DNA end. Germline V gene sequence: CDR1 SGHVS, CDR2 FNYEAQ. The CDR3 is 15 residues long. The CDR3 sequence: CASSPTRGSASEQFF. CDR3 nucleotides: TGTGCCAGCAGCCCCACCAGGGGTTCTGCATCGGAGCAGTTCTTC.

Concerning this clonotype: One end of the junction fails to match germline, which may point to a read error. The chain links TRBV19 to TRBJ1-5; D gene unclear. The V gene's germline CDR1 is LNHDA and CDR2 SQIVND (reference sequence). CDR3 length equals 15 residues. The CDR3 DNA follows: TGTGTCAGTAGTATTGGGCCACCGTCCGATCAGCCCCAGCATTTT. Its translation is CVSSIGPPSDQPQHF.

This clonotype was observed a few times. This chain connects TRBV6-6 to TRBJ1-2; TRBD1 might be the D (6 bases). The CDR3 covers 14 residues. Germline V lookup: CDR1 MNHNY, CDR2 SVGAGI (reference sequence). V lost 5 bases to trimming and J lost 8 bases, with 18 bases between them. DNA for the CDR3: TGTGCCAGCAGTGTACTCCCAGGGGAAGGCGGCTACACCTTC. The encoded protein is CASSVLPGEGGYTF.

This clonotype was found a few times. The junction departs from the called germline gene at one end, perhaps through a read error. V and J are TRBV24-1 and TRBJ2-1; no reliable D call. CDR3 length: 12 residues. Germline V lookup: CDR1 KGHDR, CDR2 SFDVKD. This CDR3 reads CATSVLGYEQFF. DNA for the CDR3: TGTGCCACCAGTGTTTTGGGCTACGAGCAGTTCTTC.

Points on this clonotype: This clone may be a read error of a much larger clone one base away. The J gene is TRBJ2-5, the V gene TRBV7-6, with 8 bases fitting TRBD1. The DNA end is more similar to TRBJ2-7, so the J call may be wrong. This CDR3 comprises 14 residues. Germline V gene data show CDR1 as SGHVS and CDR2 as FNYEAQ. DNA of the CDR3: TGTGCCAGCAGCTCTCGGACAGGGTTCGGCGAGCAGTACTTC. It is translated as CASSSRTGFGEQYF.

The chain carries TRBV18 and TRBJ2-7; TRBD1 might be the D (6 bases). This CDR3 spans 14 amino acids. Germline CDR1 is KGHSH and CDR2 is LQKENI. Trimming shortened V by 4 bases and J by 6 bases, and 16 bases separated the two germline ends. The CDR3 sequence is CASSRTAGWGEQYV. The CDR3 nucleotides read TGTGCCAGCTCACGGACAGCCGGCTGGGGCGAGCAGTACGTC.

This clonotype has only a few counts. The genes are TRBV7-8 and TRBJ1-1; D is possibly TRBD1 (5 bases). V shed 3 bases and J shed 3 bases, with 11 bases lying between them. Germline V CDR1 and CDR2: SGHVS, FQNEAQ. The CDR3 consists of 14 residues. The CDR3 coding sequence is TGTGCCAGCAGCTTCGCCGAGACAGACACTGAAGCTTTCTTT. Protein product: CASSFAETDTEAFF.

This clonotype turned up a few times. The chain is built from TRBV7-2 and TRBJ2-3; TRBD2 matches at 7 bases. Germline V CDR1 and CDR2: SGHTA, FQGNSA. The ends lost 8 bases at V and 2 bases at J; junction bases unmatched: 13. The CDR3 consists of 16 residues. CDR3 sequence reads: CASGEGWEGATDTQYF. The CDR3 nucleotides are TGTGCCAGCGGCGAAGGCTGGGAGGGAGCCACAGATACGCAGTATTTT.

This clonotype showed up just once. DNA for the CDR3: TGTGCCAGCAGCCAGGGGAAAGGCTCCTACAATGAGCAGTTCTTC. It yields the protein CASSQGKGSYNEQFF. The chain joins TRBV3-1 to TRBJ2-1; D is unclear. Germline V gene sequence: CDR1 LGHDT, CDR2 YNNKEL (reference sequence). V was cut by 3 bases and J by 0 bases, with 9 bases left in between. The CDR3 has 15 amino acids.

The chain uses TRBV29-1 and TRBJ2-4; 8 bases map to TRBD2. The CDR3 runs 12 residues. Germline CDR1 reads SQVTM; CDR2 reads ANQGSEA. V shed 4 bases, J shed 8 bases, and the junction held 4 bases outside the gene matches. The CDR3 bases are TGCAGCGTTGTTCCAGCGGGGGACATTCAGTACTTC. Its protein product is CSVVPAGDIQYF. Variable domain in full (rest from reference TRBV29-1 and TRBJ2-4): SAVISQKPSRDICQRGTSLTIQCQVDSQVTMMFWYRQQPGQSLTLIATANQGSEATYESGFVIDKFPISRPNLTFSTLTVSNMSPEDSSIYLCSVVPAGDIQYFGAGTRLSVL.

The chain has TRBV7-2 and TRBJ1-4; D ambiguous. CDR3 length: 16 residues. Trimming removed 1 base at V and 3 bases at J, with 12 bases between. In germline, CDR1 is SGHTA, CDR2 FQGNSA. The CDR3 region is CASSLGPNRANEKLFF. In DNA, the CDR3 is TGTGCCAGCAGCTTAGGTCCTAATCGGGCTAATGAAAAACTGTTTTTT.

This clonotype has just a few counts. The V and J genes are TRBV4-1 and TRBJ1-2; D is unresolved. Germline assignment: CDR1 MGHRA and CDR2 YSYEKL. This CDR3 is built from 13 residues. The V and J ends lost 0 bases and 0 bases respectively, with 2 bases between them. CDR3 nucleotide sequence: TGCGCCAGCAGCCAAGATCCTAACTATGGCTACACCTTC. Translated: CASSQDPNYGYTF.

A few counts support this clonotype. The chain links TRBV6-1 to TRBJ2-1, with D maybe TRBD2 (5 bases). The germline V gene encodes CDR1 MNHNS and CDR2 SASEGT. The germline V and J ends were trimmed by 6 bases and 1 base, with 16 bases remaining between them. This CDR3 spans 16 amino acids. The CDR3 loop is CASSPAGVGSYNEQFF. The CDR3 bases are TGTGCCAGCAGCCCGGCCGGGGTGGGGTCCTACAATGAGCAGTTCTTC.

This clonotype was seen more than once but under ten times. The rearrangement uses TRBV6-1 and TRBJ2-3, with D uncertain. V was clipped by 1 base and J by 7 bases, with 3 bases between them. CDR3 length: 11 amino acids. Germline V gene lookup returns CDR1 MNHNS and CDR2 SASEGT. The CDR3 region has the DNA TGTGCCAGCAGTGAAGAATATACGCAGTATTTT. It is translated as CASSEEYTQYF.

V usage is TRBV7-9 and J usage is TRBJ1-2, with D possibly being TRBD1 (6 bases). Trimming pared 0 bases from V and 4 bases from J, leaving 9 bases between. The CDR3 extends over 14 amino acids. Germline CDR1 and CDR2: SEHNR and FQNEAQ (reference sequence). Written as DNA, the CDR3 is TGTGCCAGCAGCTTAGCGCTGGGGGCCTATGGCTACACCTTC. This translates into CASSLALGAYGYTF.

A few counts support this clonotype. The V call is TRBV7-9, the J call TRBJ2-1, with D tentatively TRBD2 (6 bases). The germline V gene has CDR1 SEHNR and CDR2 FQNEAQ (reference sequence). V dropped 6 bases and J dropped 8 bases, with 23 bases sitting between them. The CDR3 spans 16 residues. The CDR3 bases are TGTGCCAGCAGAAGGGTACTGGGGGGAGATTTTCATGAGCAGTTCTTC. This codes for CASRRVLGGDFHEQFF.

This chain connects TRBV12-3 or TRBV12-4 to TRBJ1-1; D might be TRBD1 (5 bases). This CDR3 region has 16 residues. Trimming shortened V by 5 bases and J by 2 bases, and 18 bases separated the two germline ends. Here the CDR3 reads CASSARLGGGNTEAFF. In nucleotides, the CDR3 is TGTGCCAGCAGTGCCCGGTTGGGGGGTGGTAACACTGAAGCTTTCTTT.

The rearrangement joins TRBV25-1 to TRBJ1-1; D is uncertain. The CDR3 consists of 13 residues. Trimming shortened V by 6 bases and J by 0 bases, and 8 bases separated the two germline ends. Germline CDR1 is MGHDK and CDR2 is SYGVNS. CDR3 in amino acids: CASRKEVNTEAFF. The CDR3 bases are TGTGCCAGCAGGAAAGAGGTGAACACTGAAGCTTTCTTT.

This clonotype was seen repeatedly, ten times or more. The chain links TRBV12-3 or TRBV12-4 to TRBJ2-2, with D perhaps matching TRBD1 or TRBD2 (6 bases each). The CDR3 has 15 residues. Trimming removed 7 bases at V and 1 base at J, with 13 bases between. The CDR3 loop reads CASNLAGQNTGELFF. CDR3 nucleotide sequence: TGTGCCAGCAATCTGGCGGGACAGAACACCGGGGAGCTGTTTTTT.

The chain uses TRBV5-1 and TRBJ1-1; TRBD1 is a possible D gene (6 bases). Germline-derived CDR1 and CDR2 are SGHRS and YFSETQ. The CDR3 runs 14 residues. V shed 1 base and J shed 3 bases, with 10 bases lying between them. The CDR3 spells CASSLTGSDTEAFF. The CDR3 DNA follows: TGCGCCAGCAGCTTGACAGGGAGTGACACTGAAGCTTTCTTT.